Each of the 14 T cell receptor beta chains below was sequenced from the same sample in a study of blood T cell repertoires in COVID-19. Measured with immunoSEQ multiplex PCR; TCRdb has only the in-frame clones, and not every one. The table includes 330,000 or so clones, approximately 89% detected once. The sequencing input was peripheral blood. The receptors originated from a woman in her sixties or seventies with COVID-19, enrolled during active disease.

This chain connects TRBV19 to TRBJ1-2; D unresolved. The V end was cut by 1 base, the J end by 4 bases, with 10 bases between. The CDR3 consists of 14 residues. Germline V gene lookup returns CDR1 LNHDA and CDR2 SQIVND (reference sequence). The CDR3 bases are TGTGCCAGTAGTATAGCCCGGGTCTCCTATGGCTACACCTTC. Its translation: CASSIARVSYGYTF.

This chain links TRBV12-3 or TRBV12-4 with TRBJ2-7; a possible D gene is TRBD1 (6 bases). The CDR3 length is 13 residues. Trimming left V 7 bases short and J 0 bases short, with 10 bases between. CDR3 loop: CASTRDTSYEQYF. CDR3 nucleotides: TGTGCCAGCACTCGGGACACCTCCTACGAGCAGTACTTC.

The chain links TRBV18 to TRBJ1-4; weak D call: TRBD1 (6 bases). V was clipped by 3 bases and J by 7 bases, with 12 bases between them. CDR3 length equals 14 residues. Germline V gene data show CDR1 as KGHSH and CDR2 as LQKENI. DNA for the CDR3: TGTGCCAGCTCACCGGGACACACAACTGAAAAACTGTTTTTT. Amino acids: CASSPGHTTEKLFF.

This CDR3 reads CASSFGQGVNYGYTF. The CDR3 DNA is TGTGCCAGTAGTTTCGGACAGGGCGTCAACTATGGCTACACCTTC. The V and J genes are TRBV19 and TRBJ1-2; TRBD1 agrees at 8 bases. V gave up 5 bases and J gave up 2 bases; unmatched junction bases: 7. The CDR3 loop spans 15 amino acids. Germline assignment: CDR1 LNHDA and CDR2 SQIVND (reference sequence).

This chain uses TRBV28 with TRBJ1-3; 7 bases match TRBD1. CDR1 is MDHEN, CDR2 SYDVKM, per germline. CDR3 length equals 17 residues. Trimming at V came to 7 bases and at J to 4 bases, leaving 16 bases not matched to a gene. The CDR3 DNA is TGTGCCAGCACGAATCCTCAACCCGGGACAGTCGGAAACACCATATATTTT. It is translated as CASTNPQPGTVGNTIYF.

The chain combines TRBV5-5 with TRBJ2-7; 8 bases line up with TRBD2. V trimming: 2 bases; J trimming: 7 bases; junction bases outside the gene matches: 11. There are 15 residues in the CDR3. Per germline, CDR1 SGHKS and CDR2 YYEKEE (reference sequence). The CDR3 reads CASSFSGGGIGEQYF. DNA for the CDR3: TGTGCCAGCAGCTTCTCCGGGGGGGGAATCGGAGAGCAGTACTTC.

The chain employs TRBV12-3 or TRBV12-4 and TRBJ1-3, with D uncertain. The V end was cut by 10 bases, the J end by 0 bases, with 10 bases between. This CDR3 is 13 amino acids long. Here the CDR3 reads CAIQHDSGNTIYF. CDR3 DNA sequence: TGTGCCATCCAACACGACTCTGGAAACACCATATATTTT.

The V gene is TRBV18, the J gene TRBJ2-3, with D maybe TRBD2 (7 bases). Germline V gives CDR1 KGHSH, CDR2 LQKENI. V lost 1 base and J 8 bases, leaving 19 bases between the germline ends. The CDR3 covers 16 residues. The CDR3 loop reads CASSPRVGGAQSTQYF. The DNA of the CDR3 is TGTGCCAGCTCACCACGTGTGGGGGGGGCTCAGAGTACGCAGTATTTT.

This chain links TRBV11-2 with TRBJ1-2, with 10 nucleotides matching TRBD1. CDR1 is SGHAT, CDR2 FQNNGV, per germline. This CDR3 is 15 amino acids long. V trimming: 1 base; J trimming: 4 bases; junction bases outside the gene matches: 3. The CDR3 here is CASSLGQGAGYGYTF. Written as DNA, the CDR3 is TGTGCCAGCAGCTTAGGACAGGGGGCTGGCTATGGCTACACCTTC.

As to this clone: Germline and junction disagree at one end, which may indicate a read error. The chain uses TRBV19 and TRBJ1-1; tentative D call: TRBD1 (5 bases). Germline values: CDR1 LNHDA, CDR2 SQIVND (reference sequence). CDR3 size: 14 residues. CDR3 nucleotides: TGTGCCAGTAGCATAGATACAGGGAACACTGAAGCTTTCTTT. Residues: CASSIDTGNTEAFF. The variable domain in full, with the rest retrieved from reference TRBV19 and TRBJ1-1, is DGGITQSPKYLFRKEGQNVTLSCEQNLNHDAMYWYRQDPGQGLRLIYYSQIVNDFQKGDIAEGYSVSREKKESFPLTVTSAQKNPTAFYLCASSIDTGNTEAFFGQGTRLTVV.

The gene calls are TRBV19 and TRBJ2-3; 7 nucleotides align to TRBD1. J was trimmed by 2 bases and V by 4 bases; bases with no gene match: 9. This CDR3 spans 16 amino acids. Germline CDR1 reads LNHDA; CDR2 reads SQIVND (reference sequence). The CDR3 here is CASSTSTGVYTDTQYF. The CDR3 nucleotides are TGTGCCAGTAGTACTTCCACAGGGGTATACACAGATACGCAGTATTTT.

The chain is built from TRBV12-3 or TRBV12-4 and TRBJ2-2; D ambiguous. This CDR3 comprises 12 residues. Deletions cut 6 bases from V and 2 bases from J, with 4 bases between. The CDR3 here is CASSRNTGELFF. CDR3 coding DNA: TGTGCCAGCAGCCGTAACACCGGGGAGCTGTTTTTT.

In nucleotides, the CDR3 is TGTGCCAGCAGCCCCAACGACAGGGGAGGGCGGGAGACCCAGTACTTC. Its translation is CASSPNDRGGRETQYF. The chain joins TRBV9 to TRBJ2-5; D is perhaps TRBD1 (8 bases). Between the trimmed V and J ends, which lost 4 bases and 5 bases, there was a span of 21 bases. Looked up from germline, CDR1 is SGDLS and CDR2 is YYNGEE. The CDR3 is 16 amino acids.

This sequence joins TRBV19 and TRBJ1-1; D might be TRBD1 (5 bases). V was clipped by 7 bases and J by 0 bases, with 21 bases between them. Germline V gene sequence: CDR1 LNHDA, CDR2 SQIVND (reference sequence). The CDR3 is 17 residues long. CDR3 sequence reads: CASTPRQGRILNTEAFF. The CDR3 nucleotides are TGTGCCAGTACCCCCCGGCAGGGTAGAATTCTGAACACTGAAGCTTTCTTT.